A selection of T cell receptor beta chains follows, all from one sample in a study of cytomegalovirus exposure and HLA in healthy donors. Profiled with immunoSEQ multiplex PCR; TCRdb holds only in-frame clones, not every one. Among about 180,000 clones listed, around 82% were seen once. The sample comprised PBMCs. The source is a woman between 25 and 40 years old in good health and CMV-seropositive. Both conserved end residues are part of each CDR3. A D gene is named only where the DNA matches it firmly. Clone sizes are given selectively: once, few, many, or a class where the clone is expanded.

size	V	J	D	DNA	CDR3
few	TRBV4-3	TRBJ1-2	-	TGCGCCAGCAGCCATTTTGGGAGCGGCTACACCTTC	CASSHFGSGYTF
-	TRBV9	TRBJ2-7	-	TGTGCCAGCAGCCCCCACCCCGGGTTAACCTACGAGCAGTACTTC	CASSPHPGLTYEQYF
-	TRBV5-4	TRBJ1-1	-	TGTGCCAGCAGCTATGACAAGAACACTGAAGCTTTCTTT	CASSYDKNTEAFF
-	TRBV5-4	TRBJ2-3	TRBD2	TGTGCCAGTAGCGGGGGGGCCGAGAGCACAGATACGCAGTATTTT	CASSGGAESTDTQYF
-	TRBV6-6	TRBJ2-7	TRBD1	TGTGCCAGCAGTTACTTATCGGCAGGGGGCGAGCAGTACTTC	CASSYLSAGGEQYF
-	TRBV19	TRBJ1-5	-	TGTGCCAGTATCCGGGGGTTCTGGAGCAATCAGCCCCAGCATTTT	CASIRGFWSNQPQHF
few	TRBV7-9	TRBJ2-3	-	TGTGCCAGCAGCTTCAGAGATACGCAGTATTTT	CASSFRDTQYF
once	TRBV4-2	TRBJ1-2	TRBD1	TGTGCCAGCAGCCTGGGACAGTTTCAGCCTGGCTACACCTTC	CASSLGQFQPGYTF
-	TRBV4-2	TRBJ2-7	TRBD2	TGTGCCAGCAGCCAAGTCGGGACTAGCGGGACCTACGAGCAGTACTTC	CASSQVGTSGTYEQYF
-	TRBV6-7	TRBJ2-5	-	TGTGCCAGCAGTTTCCTTGCGGGGGCCTATTGGGAGACCCAGTACTTC	CASSFLAGAYWETQYF
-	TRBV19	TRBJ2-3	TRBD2	TGTGCCAGTAGTATCTCCGGGACTAGCGGGCCCCGCACAGATACGCAGTATTTT	CASSISGTSGPRTDTQYF
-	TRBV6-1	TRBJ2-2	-	TGTGCCAGCGGGAGGGGGACAGGGAACACCGGGGAGCTGTTTTTT	CASGRGTGNTGELFF
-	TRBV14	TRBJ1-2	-	TGTGCCAGCAGCCTTTCTACCGGGAGTGGGTATGGCTACACCTTC	CASSLSTGSGYGYTF
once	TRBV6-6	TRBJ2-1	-	TGTGCCAGCAGTTCAGGTAAAAGCAATGAGCAGTTCTTC	CASSSGKSNEQFF
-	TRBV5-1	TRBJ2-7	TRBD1	TGCGCCAGCAGCCAGGGACAGGTGAACTACGAGCAGTACTTC	CASSQGQVNYEQYF
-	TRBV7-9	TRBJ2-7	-	TGTGCCAGCAGCTTAGTAGTTTACGAGCAGTACTTC	CASSLVVYEQYF
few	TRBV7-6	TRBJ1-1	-	TGTGCCAGCGGGCTCGGGACTAACACTGAAGCTTTCTTT	CASGLGTNTEAFF
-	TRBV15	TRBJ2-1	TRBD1	TGTGCCACCAGCAGAGTCCCAAGGACAGGTTATAATGAGCAGTTCTTC	CATSRVPRTGYNEQFF
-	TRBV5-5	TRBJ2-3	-	TGTGCCAGCAGCTTGGCGGGGGTCAGCACAGATACGCAGTATTTT	CASSLAGVSTDTQYF
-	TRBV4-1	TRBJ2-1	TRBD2	TGCGCCAGCAGCCAACCCGGGACTAGCGGGGGGACCGCGCAGTTCTTC	CASSQPGTSGGTAQFF
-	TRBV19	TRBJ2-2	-	TGTGCCAGTAGTATGCGACAGTTCGGCACCGGGGAGCTGTTTTTT	CASSMRQFGTGELFF
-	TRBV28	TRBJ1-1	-	TGTGCCAGCAGTTTGCCCAGATACACTGAAGCTTTCTTT	CASSLPRYTEAFF
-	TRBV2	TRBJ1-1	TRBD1	TGTGCCAGCAGTCTGACAGGGCAGACTGAAGCTTTCTTT	CASSLTGQTEAFF
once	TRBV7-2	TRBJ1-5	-	TGTGCCAGCAGCTTATCAACAGGGAGGGGCAATCAGCCCCAGCATTTT	CASSLSTGRGNQPQHF